This T cell receptor beta chain was captured by sequencing in a study of PD-1 blockade in mismatch repair-deficient tumors. Overall study results and limits: After pembrolizumab, tumor-resident clones rose rapidly, then generally contracted before radiologic responses.

Repertoires were generated with immunoSEQ multiplex PCR, while TCRdb's copy carries only in-frame clones and drops some. This sample has some 15,000 clones, with around 82% found just once. The junction had 9 bases not matched to a gene; V was cut back by 3 bases and J by 4 bases. Per germline, CDR1 SGHNT and CDR2 YENEEA. This CDR3 has 16 residues. This clone was found a few times. Antigen: not known. A few pembrolizumab responders had their TCRs sequenced. Specimen: PBMCs, collected 22 to 25 weeks after starting pembrolizumab. The chain is built from TRBV11-3 and TRBJ2-7; 10 bases line up with TRBD1. This clonotype was obtained from an adult with mismatch repair-deficient cancer. CDR3 nucleotide sequence: TGTGCCAGCAGCTTGGAGACAGGGGGCGAAAAGTACGAGCAGTACTTC. It translates to CASSLETGGEKYEQYF. The entire variable domain, with the rest obtained from reference TRBV11-3 and TRBJ2-7, is as follows: EAGVVQSPRYKIIEKKQPVAFWCNPISGHNTLYWYLQNLGQGPELLIRYENEEAVDDSQLPKDRFSAERLKGVDSTLKIQPAELGDSAVYLCASSLETGGEKYEQYFGPGTRLTVT.